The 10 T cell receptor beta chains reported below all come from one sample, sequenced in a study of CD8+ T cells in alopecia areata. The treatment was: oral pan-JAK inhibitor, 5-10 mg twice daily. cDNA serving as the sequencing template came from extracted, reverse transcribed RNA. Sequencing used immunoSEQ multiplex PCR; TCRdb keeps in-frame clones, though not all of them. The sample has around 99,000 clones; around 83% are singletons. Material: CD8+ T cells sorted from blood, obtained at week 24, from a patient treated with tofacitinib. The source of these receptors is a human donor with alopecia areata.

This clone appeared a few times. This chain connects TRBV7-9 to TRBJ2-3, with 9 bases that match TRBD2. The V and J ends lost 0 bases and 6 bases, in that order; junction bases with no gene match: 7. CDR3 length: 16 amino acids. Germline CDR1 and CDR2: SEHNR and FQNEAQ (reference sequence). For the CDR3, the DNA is TGTGCCAGCAGCTTAGCGACTAGCGGCGGACCGGATACGCAGTATTTT. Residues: CASSLATSGGPDTQYF.

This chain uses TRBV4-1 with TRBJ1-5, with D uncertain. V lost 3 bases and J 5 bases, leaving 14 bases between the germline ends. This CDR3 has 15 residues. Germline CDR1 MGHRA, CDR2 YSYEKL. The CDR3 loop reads CASSQGTREDQPQHF. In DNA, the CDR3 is TGCGCCAGCAGCCAGGGTACACGGGAGGATCAGCCCCAGCATTTT.

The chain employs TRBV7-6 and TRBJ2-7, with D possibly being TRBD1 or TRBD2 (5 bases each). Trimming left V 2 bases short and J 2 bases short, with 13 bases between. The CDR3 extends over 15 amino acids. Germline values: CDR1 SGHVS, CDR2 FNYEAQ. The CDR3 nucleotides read TGTGCCAGCAGCTTACTAGGGGACGGGCCCTACGAGCAGTACTTC. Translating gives CASSLLGDGPYEQYF. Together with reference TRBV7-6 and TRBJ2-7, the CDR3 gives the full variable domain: GAGVSQSPRYKVTKRGQDVALRCDPISGHVSLYWYRQALGQGPEFLTYFNYEAQQDKSGLPNDRFSAERPEGSISTLTIQRTEQRDSAMYRCASSLLGDGPYEQYFGPGTRLTVT.

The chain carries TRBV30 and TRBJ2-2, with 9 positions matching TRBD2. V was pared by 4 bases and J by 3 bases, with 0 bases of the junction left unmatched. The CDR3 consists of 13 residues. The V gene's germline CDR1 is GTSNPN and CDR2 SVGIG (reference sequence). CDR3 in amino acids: CAWTSGDTGELFF. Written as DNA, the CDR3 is TGTGCCTGGACTAGCGGGGACACCGGGGAGCTGTTTTTT.

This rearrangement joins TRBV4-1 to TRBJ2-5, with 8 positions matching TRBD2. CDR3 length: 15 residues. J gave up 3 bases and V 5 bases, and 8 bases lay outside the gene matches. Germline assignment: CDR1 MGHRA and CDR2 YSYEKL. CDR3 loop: CASSSGTRSEETQYF. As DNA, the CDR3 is TGCGCCAGCAGCTCCGGGACTAGGAGTGAAGAGACCCAGTACTTC.

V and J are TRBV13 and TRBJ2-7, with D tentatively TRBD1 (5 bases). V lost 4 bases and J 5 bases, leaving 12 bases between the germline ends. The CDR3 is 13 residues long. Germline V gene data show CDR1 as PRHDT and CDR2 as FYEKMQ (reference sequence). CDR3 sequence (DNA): TGTGCCAGCAGCTCCGACAGCTACGACGAGCAGTACTTC. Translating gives CASSSDSYDEQYF.

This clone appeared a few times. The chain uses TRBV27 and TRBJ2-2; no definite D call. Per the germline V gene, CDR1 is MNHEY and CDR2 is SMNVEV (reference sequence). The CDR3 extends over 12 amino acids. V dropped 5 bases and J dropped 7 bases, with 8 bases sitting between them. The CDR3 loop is CASSPSDGELFF. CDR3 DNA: TGTGCCAGCAGTCCCTCCGACGGGGAGCTGTTTTTT.

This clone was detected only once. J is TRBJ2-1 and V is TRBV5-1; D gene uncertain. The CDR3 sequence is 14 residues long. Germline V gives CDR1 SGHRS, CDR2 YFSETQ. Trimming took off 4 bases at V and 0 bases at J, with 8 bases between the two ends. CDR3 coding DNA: TGCGCCAGCAGCCAGATTTACTCCTACAATGAGCAGTTCTTC. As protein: CASSQIYSYNEQFF. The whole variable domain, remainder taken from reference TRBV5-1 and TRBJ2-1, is KAGVTQTPRYLIKTRGQQVTLSCSPISGHRSVSWYQQTPGQGLQFLFEYFSETQRNKGNFPGRFSGRQFSNSRSEMNVSTLELGDSALYLCASSQIYSYNEQFFGPGTRLTVL.

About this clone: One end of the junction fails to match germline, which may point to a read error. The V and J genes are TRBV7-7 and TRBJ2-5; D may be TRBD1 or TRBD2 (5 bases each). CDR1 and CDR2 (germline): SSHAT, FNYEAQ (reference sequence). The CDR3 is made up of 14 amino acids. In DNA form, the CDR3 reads TGTGCTAGCAGCTTAGGGGACGGGCAAGAGACCCAGTACTTC. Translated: CASSLGDGQETQYF.

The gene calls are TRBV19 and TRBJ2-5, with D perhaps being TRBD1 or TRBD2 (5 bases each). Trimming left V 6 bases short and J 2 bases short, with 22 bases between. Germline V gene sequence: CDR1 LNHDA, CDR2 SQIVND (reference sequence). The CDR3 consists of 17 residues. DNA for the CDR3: TGTGCCAGTAGGAAACTAGGGGATGGTATTACTCAAGAGACCCAGTACTTC. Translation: CASRKLGDGITQETQYF.